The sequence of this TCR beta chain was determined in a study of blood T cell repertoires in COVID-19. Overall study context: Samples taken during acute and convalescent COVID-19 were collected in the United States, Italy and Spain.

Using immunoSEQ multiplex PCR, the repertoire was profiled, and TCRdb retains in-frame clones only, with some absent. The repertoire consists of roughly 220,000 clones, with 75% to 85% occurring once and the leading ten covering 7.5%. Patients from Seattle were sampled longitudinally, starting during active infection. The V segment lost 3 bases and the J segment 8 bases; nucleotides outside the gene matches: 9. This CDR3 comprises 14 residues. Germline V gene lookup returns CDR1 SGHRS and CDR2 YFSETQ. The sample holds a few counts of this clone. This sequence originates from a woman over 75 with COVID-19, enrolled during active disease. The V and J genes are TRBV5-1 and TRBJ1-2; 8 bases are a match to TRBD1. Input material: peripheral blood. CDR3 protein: CASSWGRQGNGYTF. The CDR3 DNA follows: TGCGCCAGCAGCTGGGGGCGACAGGGGAACGGCTACACCTTC.